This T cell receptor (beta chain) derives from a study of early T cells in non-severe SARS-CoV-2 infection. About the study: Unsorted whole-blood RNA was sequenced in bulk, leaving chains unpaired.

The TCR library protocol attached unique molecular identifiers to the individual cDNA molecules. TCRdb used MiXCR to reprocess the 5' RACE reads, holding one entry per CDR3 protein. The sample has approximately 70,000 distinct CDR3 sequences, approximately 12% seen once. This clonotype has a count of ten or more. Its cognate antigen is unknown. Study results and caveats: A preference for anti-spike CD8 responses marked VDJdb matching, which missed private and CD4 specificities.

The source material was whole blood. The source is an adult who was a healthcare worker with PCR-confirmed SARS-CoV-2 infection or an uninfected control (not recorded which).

The CDR3 DNA reads as TGCGCCAGCAGTGAAGGTTTGGCACACGGGGGTGGCTACAATGAGCAGTTCTTC. Its translation: CASSEGLAHGGGYNEQFF. The chain couples TRBV10-2 to TRBJ2-1; perhaps TRBD2 as D (6 bases). The V end was cut by 3 bases, the J end by 3 bases, with 21 bases between. The CDR3 consists of 18 residues. Germline lookup yields CDR1 WSHSY and CDR2 SAAADI.